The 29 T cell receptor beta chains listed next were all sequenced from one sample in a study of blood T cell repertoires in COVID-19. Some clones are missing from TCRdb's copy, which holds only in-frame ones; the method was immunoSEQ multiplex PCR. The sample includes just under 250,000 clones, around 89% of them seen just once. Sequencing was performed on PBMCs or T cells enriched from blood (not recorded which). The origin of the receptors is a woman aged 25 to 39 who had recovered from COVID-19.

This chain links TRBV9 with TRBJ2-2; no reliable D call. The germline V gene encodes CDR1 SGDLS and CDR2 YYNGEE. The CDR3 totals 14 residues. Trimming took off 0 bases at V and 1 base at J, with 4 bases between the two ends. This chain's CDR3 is CASSVGVNTGELFF. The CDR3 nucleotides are TGTGCCAGCAGCGTAGGAGTGAACACCGGGGAGCTGTTTTTT.

The CDR3 DNA reads TGTGCCAGCTCGCACGGGACAGGGGACAATTCACCCCTCCACTTT. Amino acid sequence: CASSHGTGDNSPLHF. The chain couples TRBV18 to TRBJ1-6, with TRBD1 matching 10 bases. The CDR3 loop spans 15 amino acids. The germline V gene has CDR1 KGHSH and CDR2 LQKENI. With V trimmed by 6 bases and J by 7 bases, 6 bases remained unmatched.

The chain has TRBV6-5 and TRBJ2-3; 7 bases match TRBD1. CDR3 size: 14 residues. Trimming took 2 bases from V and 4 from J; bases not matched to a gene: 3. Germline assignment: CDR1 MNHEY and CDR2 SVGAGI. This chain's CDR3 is CASSYGQVSDTQYF. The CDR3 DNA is TGTGCCAGCAGTTACGGACAGGTGTCAGATACGCAGTATTTT.

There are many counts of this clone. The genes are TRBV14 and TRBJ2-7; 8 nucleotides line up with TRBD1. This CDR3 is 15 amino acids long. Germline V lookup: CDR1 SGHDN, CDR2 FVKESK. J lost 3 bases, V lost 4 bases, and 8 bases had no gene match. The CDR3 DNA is TGTGCCAGCAGCCCTACCAACAGGGGGATCTACGAGCAGTACTTC. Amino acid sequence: CASSPTNRGIYEQYF. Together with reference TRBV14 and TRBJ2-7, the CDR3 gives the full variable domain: EAGVTQFPSHSVIEKGQTVTLRCDPISGHDNLYWYRRVMGKEIKFLLHFVKESKQDESGMPNNRFLAERTGGTYSTLKVQPAELEDSGVYFCASSPTNRGIYEQYFGPGTRLTVT.

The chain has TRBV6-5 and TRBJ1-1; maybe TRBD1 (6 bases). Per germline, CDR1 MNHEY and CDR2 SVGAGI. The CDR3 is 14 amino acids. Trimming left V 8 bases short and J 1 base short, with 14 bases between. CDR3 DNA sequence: TGTGCCAGCGGGGGCAGGGGTTGGAACACTGAAGCTTTCTTT. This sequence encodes CASGGRGWNTEAFF.

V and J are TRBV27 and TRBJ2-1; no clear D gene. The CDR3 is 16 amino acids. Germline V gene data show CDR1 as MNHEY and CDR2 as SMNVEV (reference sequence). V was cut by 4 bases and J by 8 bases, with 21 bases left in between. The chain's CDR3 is CASSSKPPGSTYEQFF. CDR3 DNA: TGTGCCAGCAGTTCGAAACCTCCGGGTTCTACCTATGAGCAGTTCTTC.

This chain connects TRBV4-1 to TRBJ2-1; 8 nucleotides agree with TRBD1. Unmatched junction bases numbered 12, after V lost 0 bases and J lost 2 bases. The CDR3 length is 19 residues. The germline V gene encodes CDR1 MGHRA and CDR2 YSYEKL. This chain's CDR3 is CASSQDGQGGIRPYNEQFF. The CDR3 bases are TGCGCCAGCAGCCAAGATGGACAGGGTGGAATTCGGCCCTACAATGAGCAGTTCTTC.

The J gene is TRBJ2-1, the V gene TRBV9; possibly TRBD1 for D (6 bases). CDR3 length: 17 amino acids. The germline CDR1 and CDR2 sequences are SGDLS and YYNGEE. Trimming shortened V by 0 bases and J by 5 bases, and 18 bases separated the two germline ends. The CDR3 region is CASSVDRAGLVNNEQFF. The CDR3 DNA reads TGTGCCAGCAGCGTAGACAGGGCAGGACTGGTGAACAATGAGCAGTTCTTC.

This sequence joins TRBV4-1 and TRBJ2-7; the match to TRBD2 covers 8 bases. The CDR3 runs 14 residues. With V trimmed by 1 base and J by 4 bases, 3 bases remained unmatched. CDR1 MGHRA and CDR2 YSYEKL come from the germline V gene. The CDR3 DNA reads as TGCGCCAGCAGCCAAGGACTAGCGTTTTACGAGCAGTACTTC. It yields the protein CASSQGLAFYEQYF.

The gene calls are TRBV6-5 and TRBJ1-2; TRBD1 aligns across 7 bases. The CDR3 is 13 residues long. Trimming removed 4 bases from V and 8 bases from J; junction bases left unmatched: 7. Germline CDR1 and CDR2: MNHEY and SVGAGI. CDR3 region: CASSFNGQAGYTF. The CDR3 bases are TGTGCCAGCAGTTTTAATGGACAGGCGGGCTACACCTTC.

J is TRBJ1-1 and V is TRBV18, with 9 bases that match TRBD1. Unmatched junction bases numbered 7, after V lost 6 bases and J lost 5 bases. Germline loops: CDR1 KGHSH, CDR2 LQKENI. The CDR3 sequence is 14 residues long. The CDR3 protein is CASSPNRGLTEAFF. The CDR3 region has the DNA TGTGCCAGCTCGCCAAACAGGGGGCTTACTGAAGCTTTCTTT. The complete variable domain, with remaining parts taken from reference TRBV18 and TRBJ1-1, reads NAGVMQNPRHLVRRRGQEARLRCSPMKGHSHVYWYRQLPEEGLKFMVYLQKENIIDESGMPKERFSAEFPKEGPSILRIQQVVRGDSAAYFCASSPNRGLTEAFFGQGTRLTVV.

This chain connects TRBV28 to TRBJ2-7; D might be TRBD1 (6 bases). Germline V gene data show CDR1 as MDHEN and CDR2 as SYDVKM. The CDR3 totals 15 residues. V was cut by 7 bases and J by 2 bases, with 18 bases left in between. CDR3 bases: TGTGCCAGCACCACCGGGACATCCCACCCCTACGAGCAGTACTTC. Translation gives CASTTGTSHPYEQYF.

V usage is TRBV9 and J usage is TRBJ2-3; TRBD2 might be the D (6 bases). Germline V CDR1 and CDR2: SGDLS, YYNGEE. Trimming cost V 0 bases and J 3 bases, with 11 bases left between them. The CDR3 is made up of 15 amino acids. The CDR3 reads CASSVAGVGTDTQYF. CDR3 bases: TGTGCCAGCAGCGTAGCGGGGGTAGGTACAGATACGCAGTATTTT.

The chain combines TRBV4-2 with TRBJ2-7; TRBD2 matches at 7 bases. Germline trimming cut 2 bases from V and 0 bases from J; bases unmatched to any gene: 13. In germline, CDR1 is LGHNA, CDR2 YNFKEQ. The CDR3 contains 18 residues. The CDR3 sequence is CASSQSTSDTSSSYEQYF. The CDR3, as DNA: TGTGCCAGCAGCCAAAGTACTAGCGATACTTCTAGCTCCTACGAGCAGTACTTC.

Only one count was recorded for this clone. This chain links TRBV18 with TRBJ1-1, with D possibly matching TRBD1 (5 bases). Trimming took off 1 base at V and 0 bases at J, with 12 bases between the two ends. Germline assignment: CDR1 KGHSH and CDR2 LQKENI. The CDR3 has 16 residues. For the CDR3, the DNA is TGTGCCAGCTCACCACGACCCAGGGATCTGAACACTGAAGCTTTCTTT. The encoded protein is CASSPRPRDLNTEAFF.

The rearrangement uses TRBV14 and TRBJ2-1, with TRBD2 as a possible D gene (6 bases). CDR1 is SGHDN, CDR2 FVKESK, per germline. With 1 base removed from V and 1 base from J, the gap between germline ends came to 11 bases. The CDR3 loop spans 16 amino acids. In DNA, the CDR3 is TGTGCCAGCAGCCAAGGAAGTGGGAGGTCCTACAATGAGCAGTTCTTC. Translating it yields CASSQGSGRSYNEQFF.

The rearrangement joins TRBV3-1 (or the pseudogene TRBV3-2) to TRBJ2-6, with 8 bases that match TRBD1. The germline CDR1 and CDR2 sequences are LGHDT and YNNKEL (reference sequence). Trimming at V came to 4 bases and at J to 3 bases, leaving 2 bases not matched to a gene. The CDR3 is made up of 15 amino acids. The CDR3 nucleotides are TGTGCCAGCAGCCCCACAGGGGGTGGGGCCAACGTCCTGACTTTC. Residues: CASSPTGGGANVLTF.

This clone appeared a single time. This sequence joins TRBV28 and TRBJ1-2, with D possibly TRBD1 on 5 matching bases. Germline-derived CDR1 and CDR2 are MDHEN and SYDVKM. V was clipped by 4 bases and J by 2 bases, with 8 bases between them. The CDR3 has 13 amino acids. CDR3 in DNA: TGTGCCAGCAGTTATACAGGAAACTATGGCTACACCTTC. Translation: CASSYTGNYGYTF.

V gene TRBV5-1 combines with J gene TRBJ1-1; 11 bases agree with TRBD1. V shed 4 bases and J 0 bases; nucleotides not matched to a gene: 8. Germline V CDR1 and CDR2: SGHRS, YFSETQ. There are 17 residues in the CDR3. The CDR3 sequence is CASSQRGTGGLNTEAFF. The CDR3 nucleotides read TGCGCCAGCAGCCAAAGAGGGACAGGGGGTTTGAACACTGAAGCTTTCTTT.

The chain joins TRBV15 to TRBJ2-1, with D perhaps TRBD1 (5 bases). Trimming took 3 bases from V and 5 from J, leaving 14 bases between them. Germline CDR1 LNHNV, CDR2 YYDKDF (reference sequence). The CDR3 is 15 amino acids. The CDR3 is CATSRKGVGNNEQFF. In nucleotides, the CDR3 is TGTGCCACCAGCAGGAAAGGGGTAGGGAACAATGAGCAGTTCTTC.

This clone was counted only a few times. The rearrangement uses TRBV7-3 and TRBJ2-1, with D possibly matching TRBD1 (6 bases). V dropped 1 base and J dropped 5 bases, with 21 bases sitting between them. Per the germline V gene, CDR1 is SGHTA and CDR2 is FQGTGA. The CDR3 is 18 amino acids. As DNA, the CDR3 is TGTGCCAGCAGCTTAAGTCGCAGGGGACCCGACGGGAACAATGAGCAGTTCTTC. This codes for CASSLSRRGPDGNNEQFF. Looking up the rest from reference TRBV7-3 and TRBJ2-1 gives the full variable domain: GAGVSQTPSNKVTEKGKYVELRCDPISGHTALYWYRQSLGQGPEFLIYFQGTGAADDSGLPNDRFFAVRPEGSVSTLKIQRTERGDSAVYLCASSLSRRGPDGNNEQFFGPGTRLTVL.

The chain's CDR3 is CSVAPGGSYNEQFF. The CDR3 DNA is TGCAGCGTTGCCCCGGGAGGTTCGTACAATGAGCAGTTCTTC. The rearrangement links TRBV29-1 to TRBJ2-1, with TRBD2 matching 7 bases. Germline V lookup: CDR1 SQVTM, CDR2 ANQGSEA. V dropped 4 bases and J dropped 4; count of bases not matched to a gene: 7. The CDR3 runs to 14 residues.

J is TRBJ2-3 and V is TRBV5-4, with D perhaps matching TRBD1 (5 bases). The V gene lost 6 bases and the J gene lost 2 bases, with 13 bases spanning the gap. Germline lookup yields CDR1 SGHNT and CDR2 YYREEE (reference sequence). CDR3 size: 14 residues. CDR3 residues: CASTTDRNTDTQYF. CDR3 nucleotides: TGTGCCAGCACGACCGACAGAAACACAGATACGCAGTATTTT.

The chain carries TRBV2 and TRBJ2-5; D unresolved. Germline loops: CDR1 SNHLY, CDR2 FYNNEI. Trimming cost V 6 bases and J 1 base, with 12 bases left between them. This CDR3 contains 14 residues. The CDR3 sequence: CASSRSFFQETQYF. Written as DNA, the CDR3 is TGTGCCAGCAGCAGGTCATTCTTCCAAGAGACCCAGTACTTC.

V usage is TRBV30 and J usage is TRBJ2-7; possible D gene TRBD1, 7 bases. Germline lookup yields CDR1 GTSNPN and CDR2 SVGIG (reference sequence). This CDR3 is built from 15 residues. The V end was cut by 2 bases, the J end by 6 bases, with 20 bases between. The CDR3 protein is CAWSSAGQGGSEQYF. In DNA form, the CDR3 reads TGTGCCTGGAGTAGCGCGGGGCAGGGGGGTTCCGAGCAGTACTTC.

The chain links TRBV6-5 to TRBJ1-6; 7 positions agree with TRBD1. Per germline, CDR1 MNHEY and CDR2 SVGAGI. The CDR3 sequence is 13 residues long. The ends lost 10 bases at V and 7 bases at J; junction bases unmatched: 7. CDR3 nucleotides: TGTGCCACTGCCGGGACAGTCAATTCACCCCTCCACTTT. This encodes CATAGTVNSPLHF.

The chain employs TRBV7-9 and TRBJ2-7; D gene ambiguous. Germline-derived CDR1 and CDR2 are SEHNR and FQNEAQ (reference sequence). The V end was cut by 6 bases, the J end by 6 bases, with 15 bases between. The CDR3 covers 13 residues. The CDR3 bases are TGTGCCAGCAGATTGGGCCCCCGATCCGAGCAGTACTTC. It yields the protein CASRLGPRSEQYF.

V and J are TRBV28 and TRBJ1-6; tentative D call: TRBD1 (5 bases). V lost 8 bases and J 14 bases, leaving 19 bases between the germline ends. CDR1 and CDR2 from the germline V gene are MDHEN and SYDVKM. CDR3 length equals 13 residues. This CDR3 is CASRNRDREALHF. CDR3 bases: TGTGCCAGCCGCAACAGAGACAGAGAGGCCCTCCACTTT.

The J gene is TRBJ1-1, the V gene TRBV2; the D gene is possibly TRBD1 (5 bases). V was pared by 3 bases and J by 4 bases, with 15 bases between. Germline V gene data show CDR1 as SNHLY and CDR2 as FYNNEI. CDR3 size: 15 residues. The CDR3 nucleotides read TGTGCCAGCAGTGATTCGCTTGGGGCGCGCACTGAAGCTTTCTTT. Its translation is CASSDSLGARTEAFF.